The 22 T cell receptor beta chains reported below all come from one sample, sequenced in a study of CD8 T cells in ankylosing spondylitis. From the 5' RACE reads, TCRdb called clonotypes with MiXCR, one entry per CDR3 protein. This table holds over 200,000 distinct CDR3 sequences, 10% to 13% found once. The specimen sequenced was blood, either unsorted or a sorted T cell fraction (not recorded which). Source of these receptors: a male donor with ankylosing spondylitis or in good health (not recorded which).

This clonotype was counted ten times or more. The genes are TRBV20-1 and TRBJ2-1; 8 bases match TRBD2. Germline V lookup: CDR1 DFQATT, CDR2 SNEGSKA (reference sequence). The CDR3 is made up of 17 amino acids. Unmatched junction bases numbered 8, after V lost 1 base and J lost 0 bases. The CDR3 reads CSARVSGGRSSYNEQFF. Written as DNA, the CDR3 is TGCAGTGCTAGAGTGAGCGGGGGCAGGAGCTCCTACAATGAGCAGTTCTTC.

This clonotype was picked up many times. V gene TRBV20-1 combines with J gene TRBJ1-4, with D uncertain. Germline CDR1 DFQATT, CDR2 SNEGSKA (reference sequence). This CDR3 spans 14 amino acids. Trimming stripped 6 bases from V and 0 bases from J, with 11 bases between. The CDR3 bases are TGCAGTGCCGGCGAAGGAGCAACTAATGAAAAACTGTTTTTT. The encoded protein is CSAGEGATNEKLFF.

This clonotype was observed at least ten times. The CDR3 here is CASKGQNTEAFF. The CDR3 bases are TGTGCCAGCAAGGGACAGAACACTGAAGCTTTCTTT. The chain employs TRBV3-1 and TRBJ1-1, with D possibly matching TRBD1 (6 bases). V lost 7 bases, J lost 1 base, and 7 bases lay in between. The CDR3 sequence is 12 residues long. CDR1 LGHDT and CDR2 YNNKEL come from the germline V gene (reference sequence).

The chain employs TRBV6-5 and TRBJ2-7; maybe TRBD1 (6 bases). The germline V gene has CDR1 MNHEY and CDR2 SVGAGI. The CDR3 has 16 residues. Trimming cost V 0 bases and J 2 bases, with 14 bases left between them. CDR3 nucleotide sequence: TGTGCCAGCAGTTACTCGCTTTACAGGGCGGCCTACGAGCAGTACTTC. This gives the protein CASSYSLYRAAYEQYF.

This clonotype was detected ten times or more. This chain uses TRBV7-9 with TRBJ2-1, with D unresolved. Trimming pared 5 bases from V and 6 bases from J, leaving 5 bases between. This CDR3 is built from 11 residues. CDR1 and CDR2 from the germline V gene are SEHNR and FQNEAQ (reference sequence). The CDR3 reads CASSDSNEQFF. CDR3 DNA: TGTGCCAGCAGCGACTCCAATGAGCAGTTCTTC. Based on the CDR3 plus reference TRBV7-9 and TRBJ2-1, the full variable domain is DTGVSQNPRHKITKRGQNVTFRCDPISEHNRLYWYRQTLGQGPEFLTYFQNEAQLEKSRLLSDRFSAERPKGSFSTLEIQRTEQGDSAMYLCASSDSNEQFFGPGTRLTVL.

This clonotype has a count of ten or more. The V and J genes are TRBV7-2 and TRBJ2-5; 7 bases map to TRBD2. Germline V gene lookup returns CDR1 SGHTA and CDR2 FQGNSA. The CDR3 is 15 residues long. V trimming: 5 bases; J trimming: 3 bases; junction bases outside the gene matches: 9. For the CDR3, the DNA is TGTGCCAGCAGCCCGCGTCCAGGGACTAAAGAGACCCAGTACTTC. Amino acid sequence: CASSPRPGTKETQYF.

This clonotype was seen at least ten times. The chain employs TRBV20-1 and TRBJ2-2; 7 bases match TRBD1. After removal of 6 bases from V and 2 bases from J, the junction contained 3 bases not matched to a gene. Per the germline V gene, CDR1 is DFQATT and CDR2 is SNEGSKA (reference sequence). The CDR3 runs to 13 residues. The CDR3 is CSAPGGNTGELFF. The CDR3 nucleotides are TGCAGTGCCCCAGGGGGTAACACCGGGGAGCTGTTTTTT.

This clonotype was counted ten times or more. The CDR3 DNA sequence: TGCGCCAGCTTGGGGGACACCCTCACAGATACGCAGTATTTT. This translates into CASLGDTLTDTQYF. The J gene is TRBJ2-3, the V gene TRBV5-1, with a possible D match to TRBD1 (6 bases). The CDR3 runs 14 residues. Trimming removed 7 bases at V and 2 bases at J, with 14 bases between. The germline CDR1 and CDR2 sequences are SGHRS and YFSETQ. Based on the CDR3 plus reference TRBV5-1 and TRBJ2-3, the full variable domain is KAGVTQTPRYLIKTRGQQVTLSCSPISGHRSVSWYQQTPGQGLQFLFEYFSETQRNKGNFPGRFSGRQFSNSRSEMNVSTLELGDSALYLCASLGDTLTDTQYFGPGTRLTVL.

This clonotype came up many times. This chain connects TRBV20-1 to TRBJ2-1, with 15 positions matching TRBD2. The trim removed 4 bases at V and 3 bases at J, leaving 1 base unmatched. The CDR3 is made up of 15 amino acids. Germline V gene sequence: CDR1 DFQATT, CDR2 SNEGSKA (reference sequence). CDR3 sequence: CSAKGLAGGYNEQFF. In DNA form, the CDR3 reads TGCAGTGCTAAGGGACTAGCGGGGGGCTACAATGAGCAGTTCTTC.

The chain uses TRBV3-1 and TRBJ1-2; 7 positions match TRBD1. This CDR3 has 13 residues. Germline V gene lookup returns CDR1 LGHDT and CDR2 YNNKEL (reference sequence). V lost 3 bases, J lost 7 bases, and 5 bases stayed unmatched. CDR3 in DNA: TGTGCCAGCAGCCATGAGGGGGCAGGTGGCTACACCTTC. Protein: CASSHEGAGGYTF.

This clonotype appeared a few times. The chain combines TRBV2 with TRBJ2-5; 9 positions match TRBD1. The length of the CDR3 is 16 residues. The V segment lost 2 bases and the J segment 3 bases; nucleotides outside the gene matches: 7. Germline V lookup: CDR1 SNHLY, CDR2 FYNNEI. In DNA form, the CDR3 reads TGTGCCAGCAGTGAAACCCCGGGACAGGGAGAAGAGACCCAGTACTTC. This sequence encodes CASSETPGQGEETQYF. The full variable domain, completed using reference TRBV2 and TRBJ2-5, is EPEVTQTPSHQVTQMGQEVILRCVPISNHLYFYWYRQILGQKVEFLVSFYNNEISEKSEIFDDQFSVERPDGSNFTLKIRSTKLEDSAMYFCASSETPGQGEETQYFGPGTRLLVL.

As concerns this clonotype: The junction and the germline gene differ at one end; a read error may be behind it. The chain is built from TRBV19 and TRBJ2-5; perhaps TRBD1 as D (6 bases). The CDR3 runs 14 residues. The V gene's germline CDR1 is LNHDA and CDR2 SQIVND (reference sequence). The CDR3 loop reads CASSVDRQQETQYF. The CDR3 coding sequence is TGTGCCAGTAGTGTAGACAGGCAACAAGAGACCCAGTACTTC.

This clonotype was observed many times. This chain links TRBV7-2 with TRBJ2-1, with D unresolved. CDR1 is SGHTA, CDR2 FQGNSA, per germline. This CDR3 has 13 residues. The V end lost 1 base, the J end lost 9 bases, and 10 bases lay between the germline ends. The CDR3 spells CASSLERGAEQFF. The CDR3 nucleotides read TGTGCCAGCAGCTTAGAACGCGGCGCTGAGCAGTTCTTC.

The table lists this clonotype with many counts. The rearrangement joins TRBV9 to TRBJ1-2; no clear D gene. V was pared by 0 bases and J by 9 bases, with 15 bases between. Germline V gene data show CDR1 as SGDLS and CDR2 as YYNGEE. The CDR3 totals 14 residues. The CDR3 DNA is TGTGCCAGCAGCGTAGACTTTAGTGGTCTAAGCTACACCTTC. Its protein product is CASSVDFSGLSYTF.

This clonotype has at least ten counts. The V and J genes are TRBV20-1 and TRBJ1-6, with TRBD1 as a possible D gene (5 bases). The V end was cut by 2 bases, the J end by 10 bases, with 18 bases between. Germline loops: CDR1 DFQATT, CDR2 SNEGSKA (reference sequence). The length of the CDR3 is 15 residues. The CDR3 bases are TGCAGTGCTAGATTCACCGGGGCAGGGAAATCACCCCTCCACTTT. Translated, it gives CSARFTGAGKSPLHF.

The chain links TRBV12-3 or TRBV12-4 to TRBJ2-7; D unresolved. CDR3 length: 14 residues. The germline V and J ends were trimmed by 1 base and 3 bases, with 10 bases remaining between them. The CDR3: CASSLVRLDYEQYF. The CDR3 DNA sequence: TGTGCCAGCAGTTTAGTTCGACTGGACTACGAGCAGTACTTC.

The V and J genes are TRBV5-1 and TRBJ1-2; D possibly corresponds to TRBD1 (5 bases). Germline V gene lookup returns CDR1 SGHRS and CDR2 YFSETQ. This CDR3 is 17 amino acids long. V was cut by 4 bases and J by 2 bases, with 21 bases left in between. The CDR3 region is CASSVSGLGVRNYGYTF. The DNA for the CDR3 is TGCGCCAGCAGCGTCTCGGGTTTGGGGGTTCGGAACTATGGCTACACCTTC. Full variable domain (rest looked up from reference TRBV5-1 and TRBJ1-2): KAGVTQTPRYLIKTRGQQVTLSCSPISGHRSVSWYQQTPGQGLQFLFEYFSETQRNKGNFPGRFSGRQFSNSRSEMNVSTLELGDSALYLCASSVSGLGVRNYGYTFGSGTRLTVV.

This clonotype was seen repeatedly, ten times or more. The V and J genes are TRBV12-3 or TRBV12-4 and TRBJ1-6; possibly TRBD1 for D (5 bases). The CDR3 consists of 13 residues. Trimming took off 10 bases at V and 10 bases at J, with 17 bases between the two ends. The CDR3 region is CAIAQGQQSPLHF. As DNA, the CDR3 is TGTGCCATTGCCCAGGGCCAGCAATCACCCCTCCACTTT.

As concerns this clonotype: A single base separates this from a much larger clone, so it may be a read error. The chain employs TRBV20-1 and TRBJ2-3; 8 nucleotides align to TRBD2. There are 17 residues in the CDR3. Trimming cost V 5 bases and J 6 bases; bases outside gene matches: 19. Germline CDR1 reads DFQATT; CDR2 reads SNEGSKA (reference sequence). The CDR3 reads CSAGAFLGAGGWDTQYF. The DNA of the CDR3 is TGCAGTGCTGGAGCCTTTCTAGGGGCGGGGGGTTGGGATACGCAGTATTTT.

In its sample, this clonotype was seen a few times. CDR3 nucleotide sequence: TGCAGTGCACCCCTCCGGGGGGGGTACTACAATGAGCAGTTCTTC. This gives the protein CSAPLRGGYYNEQFF. This chain joins TRBV20-1 and TRBJ2-1; 8 bases are shared with TRBD2. The length of the CDR3 is 15 residues. Trimming cost V 6 bases and J 3 bases; bases outside gene matches: 10. The germline CDR1 and CDR2 sequences are DFQATT and SNEGSKA (reference sequence).

The chain is built from TRBV6-5 and TRBJ2-7, with D possibly being TRBD1 or TRBD2 (5 bases each). Trimming left V 2 bases short and J 7 bases short, with 18 bases between. CDR3 length equals 15 residues. Germline-derived CDR1 and CDR2 are MNHEY and SVGAGI. CDR3 nucleotides: TGTGCCAGCAGTTACACCAGGGACCGCCTAGGGGAGCAGTACTTC. It translates to CASSYTRDRLGEQYF.

This clonotype was detected many times. The chain combines TRBV7-9 with TRBJ2-5, with 11 bases fitting TRBD2. The V and J ends lost 5 bases and 4 bases, in that order; junction bases with no gene match: 12. Germline V gene lookup returns CDR1 SEHNR and CDR2 FQNEAQ (reference sequence). This CDR3 region has 17 residues. CDR3 DNA: TGTGCCAGCAGCCTTCTGCTAGCGGGGGGCCCAGGAGAGACCCAGTACTTC. It translates to CASSLLLAGGPGETQYF.